A single sample is the source of the 8 T cell receptor beta chains below, sequenced in a study of blood T cell repertoires in COVID-19. TCRdb's table, derived via immunoSEQ multiplex PCR, lists solely in-frame clones and lacks some. The sample includes approximately 280,000 clones, about four fifths of them seen just once. The specimen was PBMCs or T cells enriched from blood (not recorded which). Every receptor here comes from a man aged 35 to 55 who had been exposed to COVID-19.

The V call is TRBV7-3, the J call TRBJ2-2; 9 positions agree with TRBD1. Germline lookup yields CDR1 SGHTA and CDR2 FQGTGA. Trimming took 4 bases from V and 2 from J; bases not matched to a gene: 11. The CDR3 sequence is 18 residues long. The CDR3 spells CASSSNTWDRDNTGELFF. The CDR3 nucleotides read TGTGCCAGCAGCTCTAACACCTGGGACAGGGATAACACCGGGGAGCTGTTTTTT. The whole variable domain, filled in from reference TRBV7-3 and TRBJ2-2, reads GAGVSQTPSNKVTEKGKYVELRCDPISGHTALYWYRQSLGQGPEFLIYFQGTGAADDSGLPNDRFFAVRPEGSVSTLKIQRTERGDSAVYLCASSSNTWDRDNTGELFFGEGSRLTVL.

This chain uses TRBV6-5 with TRBJ1-1, with D tentatively TRBD1 (5 bases). The ends were cut back, 1 base at V and 3 bases at J, with 12 bases in the middle. This CDR3 region has 15 residues. Germline CDR1 MNHEY, CDR2 SVGAGI. CDR3 DNA: TGTGCCAGCAGTTACTACGACAGCTCCTACACTGAAGCTTTCTTT. The encoded protein is CASSYYDSSYTEAFF.

J is TRBJ2-7 and V is TRBV5-4; 8 bases agree with TRBD1. The CDR3 has 15 amino acids. After removal of 3 bases from V and 3 bases from J, the junction contained 8 bases not matched to a gene. Germline V gene lookup returns CDR1 SGHNT and CDR2 YYREEE (reference sequence). CDR3 amino acids: CASSWGTGSNYEQYF. CDR3 nucleotides: TGTGCCAGCAGCTGGGGGACAGGTAGTAACTACGAGCAGTACTTC.

The chain uses TRBV5-5 and TRBJ1-2, with 10 bases identical to TRBD1. The ends lost 3 bases at V and 7 bases at J; junction bases unmatched: 6. This CDR3 region has 14 residues. CDR1 is SGHKS, CDR2 YYEKEE, per germline (reference sequence). For the CDR3, the DNA is TGTGCCAGCAGCTCCACCGGGACAGGGGTTGGCTACACCTTC. Translation: CASSSTGTGVGYTF.

The J gene is TRBJ2-7, the V gene TRBV20-1, with unresolved D. The germline gives CDR1 DFQATT, CDR2 SNEGSKA (reference sequence). CDR3 length: 12 residues. Between the trimmed V and J ends, which lost 3 bases and 5 bases, there was a span of 11 bases. The CDR3 coding sequence is TGCAGTGCTAGTAAGAGACGGGACGAGCAGTACTTC. Encoded protein: CSASKRRDEQYF.

V is TRBV24-1 and J is TRBJ2-1, with 10 nucleotides matching TRBD2. After removal of 9 bases from V and 0 bases from J, the junction contained 7 bases not matched to a gene. CDR1 is KGHDR, CDR2 SFDVKD, per germline. CDR3 length: 16 amino acids. In DNA, the CDR3 is TGTGCCACCTCACTAGCGGGACTAAGCTCCTACAATGAGCAGTTCTTC. Translation: CATSLAGLSSYNEQFF.

V gene TRBV7-2 combines with J gene TRBJ2-1; 14 positions match TRBD2. J gave up 9 bases and V 5 bases, and 6 bases lay outside the gene matches. The CDR3 length is 15 residues. Germline assignment: CDR1 SGHTA and CDR2 FQGNSA. The CDR3 sequence is CASSTGLAGAGEQFF. CDR3 nucleotides: TGTGCCAGCAGCACGGGACTAGCGGGAGCGGGTGAGCAGTTCTTC.

The chain employs TRBV5-5 and TRBJ1-1, with D perhaps matching TRBD1 (6 bases). CDR3 length: 16 residues. CDR1 SGHKS and CDR2 YYEKEE come from the germline V gene (reference sequence). Between the trimmed V and J ends, which lost 0 bases and 4 bases, there was a span of 16 bases. CDR3 coding DNA: TGTGCCAGCAGCTTGGCGCAGGGGCTGCCTGCCACTGAAGCTTTCTTT. This codes for CASSLAQGLPATEAFF.